Sequencing of this T cell receptor (beta chain) was carried out in a study of T cells after yellow fever vaccination. Study information: Low-cell-number fractions were prepared with SMART-Seq v4 Ultra Low Input. The study's findings and limits: Booster samples showed a return of most primary-vaccination clones (about 96% CD4, about 85% CD8).

As TCR cDNA was made by 5'RACE template switching, a universal primer site and UMIs were added. TCRdb re-derived calls from the 5' RACE reads in MiXCR, one entry per CDR3 protein. Of fewer than 650,000 distinct CDR3 sequences in the sample, 20% to 25% were seen once. In the case of this clonotype: Its antigen is undetermined.

V lost 0 bases, J lost 5 bases, and 22 bases lay in between. This CDR3 region has 18 residues. The germline gives CDR1 SGHAT, CDR2 FQDESV (reference sequence). This receptor was identified in a young man who received the YFV17D yellow fever vaccine. The chain employs TRBV11-1 and TRBJ1-1; TRBD1 is a possible D gene (6 bases). Sequencing used PBMCs, obtained approximately 20 days after the first yellow fever vaccination. The CDR3 DNA reads as TGTGCCAGCAGCTTAGCGATGGTCCTTCGGGGGCGACGGACTGAAGCTTTCTTT. It translates to CASSLAMVLRGRRTEAFF.